Here is one T cell receptor beta chain with its context. Its antigen is unidentified. Prepared TCR beta cDNA libraries contained unique molecular identifiers. TCRdb analysed the PCR reads with MiXCR anew, one entry per CDR3 protein. The sample yields about 430,000 distinct CDR3 sequences, approximately 38% seen once. This record belongs to a study of post-analysis software for immune sequencing data. Across the whole study: Courses of disease covered relapsing-remitting, secondary progressive and progressive-relapsing multiple sclerosis.

Findings and caveats of the study: Five TRBV segments were significantly more frequent in patients than in controls. TRBV5-6, TRBV5-1 and TRBV20-1 were among these segments.

With 2 bases clipped from V and 0 bases from J, the junction kept 11 bases outside the gene matches. The germline V gene encodes CDR1 KGHSH and CDR2 LQKENI. The CDR3 loop spans 19 amino acids. The sequenced material came from blood. The rearrangement joins TRBV18 to TRBJ2-3; 10 nucleotides agree with TRBD2. This TCR came from a girl aged 2-10 years with multiple sclerosis. CDR3 in DNA: TGTGCCAGCTCACCAATCACGAAATTTAGCGGGAGGAGCACAGATACGCAGTATTTT. Translation: CASSPITKFSGRSTDTQYF.